The 6 T cell receptor beta chains in this list originate from one sample, sequenced in a study of siplizumab effects on memory and regulatory T cells. The repertoire was sequenced with immunoSEQ multiplex PCR; TCRdb's copy has only in-frame clones and lacks some. The sample yields about 100,000 clones, 91% seen once. Sample: CD4+ T cells sorted from blood. Receptor source: a human donor in good health. Some clones in this sample may be carry-over from other donors' samples.

The genes are TRBV7-9 and TRBJ2-5; D is undetermined. The CDR3 runs to 12 residues. Per germline, CDR1 SEHNR and CDR2 FQNEAQ (reference sequence). Trimming took off 5 bases at V and 5 bases at J, with 9 bases between the two ends. The CDR3 reads CASSALGETQYF. The CDR3 DNA is TGTGCCAGCAGCGCCTTGGGCGAGACCCAGTACTTC.

The gene calls are TRBV28 and TRBJ2-1; D may be TRBD2 (6 bases). V was trimmed by 7 bases and J by 5 bases, leaving 21 bases between them. This CDR3 is 16 amino acids long. Germline V CDR1 and CDR2: MDHEN, SYDVKM. Here the CDR3 reads CASIPPGSGPNNEQFF. CDR3 sequence (DNA): TGTGCCAGCATCCCACCCGGGAGCGGCCCAAACAATGAGCAGTTCTTC.

The chain links TRBV30 to TRBJ1-5; D remains unclear. The CDR3 has 13 amino acids. CDR1 and CDR2 (germline): GTSNPN, SVGIG (reference sequence). V was shortened by 4 bases and J by 6 bases, with 13 bases between the two germline ends. This CDR3 reads CAWTGEEGQPQHF. The CDR3 bases are TGTGCCTGGACAGGAGAAGAAGGTCAGCCCCAGCATTTT.

The J gene is TRBJ2-5, the V gene TRBV18; D is uncertain. Per the germline V gene, CDR1 is KGHSH and CDR2 is LQKENI. The length of the CDR3 is 10 residues. The V and J ends lost 4 bases and 3 bases respectively, with 0 bases between them. This CDR3 reads CASSQETQYF. The DNA of the CDR3 is TGTGCCAGCTCACAAGAGACCCAGTACTTC. Using reference TRBV18 and TRBJ2-5 for the parts outside the CDR3, the full variable domain is NAGVMQNPRHLVRRRGQEARLRCSPMKGHSHVYWYRQLPEEGLKFMVYLQKENIIDESGMPKERFSAEFPKEGPSILRIQQVVRGDSAAYFCASSQETQYFGPGTRLLVL.

This chain uses TRBV14 with TRBJ1-1; TRBD1 is a possible D gene (5 bases). V was trimmed by 1 base and J by 1 base, leaving 13 bases between them. The germline V gene encodes CDR1 SGHDN and CDR2 FVKESK. The CDR3 is 16 amino acids. CDR3 coding DNA: TGTGCCAGCAGCCAAGGGCGGGGGGTGACGAACACTGAAGCTTTCTTT. Its protein product is CASSQGRGVTNTEAFF.

The chain is built from TRBV5-1 and TRBJ1-2; D gene unclear. Trimming stripped 0 bases from V and 0 bases from J, with 6 bases between. The germline gives CDR1 SGHRS, CDR2 YFSETQ. The CDR3 covers 14 residues. The DNA for the CDR3 is TGCGCCAGCAGCTTGGGTCAGCCTAACTATGGCTACACCTTC. It encodes CASSLGQPNYGYTF. The full variable domain, in which reference TRBV5-1 and TRBJ1-2 provide the parts outside the CDR3, is KAGVTQTPRYLIKTRGQQVTLSCSPISGHRSVSWYQQTPGQGLQFLFEYFSETQRNKGNFPGRFSGRQFSNSRSEMNVSTLELGDSALYLCASSLGQPNYGYTFGSGTRLTVV.